This TCR beta chain was captured by sequencing in a study of response to subunit inactivated influenza vaccine. TCRdb fed the RT-PCR reads into MiXCR, producing one record per CDR3 protein. Of around 480,000 distinct CDR3 sequences in the sample, approximately 16% were seen once. Worth noting for this clonotype: Its antigen remains unidentified.

The CDR3 totals 13 residues. Trimming left V 1 base short and J 9 bases short, with 10 bases between. Germline V lookup: CDR1 SEHNR, CDR2 FQNEAQ (reference sequence). General study points: Authors suggested that a seasonal influenza vaccination recruits few new T cells each time.

Sequenced material: CD4+ T cells sorted from PBMCs, taken 23 to 25 months after vaccination. This chain connects TRBV7-9 to TRBJ2-4; D is undetermined. The TCR sequence derives from a man between 50 and 75 years old who received an inactivated influenza vaccine. The CDR3 DNA is TGTGCCAGCAGCTTAGATCGGTCAGGCATTCAGTACTTC. Its translation: CASSLDRSGIQYF.